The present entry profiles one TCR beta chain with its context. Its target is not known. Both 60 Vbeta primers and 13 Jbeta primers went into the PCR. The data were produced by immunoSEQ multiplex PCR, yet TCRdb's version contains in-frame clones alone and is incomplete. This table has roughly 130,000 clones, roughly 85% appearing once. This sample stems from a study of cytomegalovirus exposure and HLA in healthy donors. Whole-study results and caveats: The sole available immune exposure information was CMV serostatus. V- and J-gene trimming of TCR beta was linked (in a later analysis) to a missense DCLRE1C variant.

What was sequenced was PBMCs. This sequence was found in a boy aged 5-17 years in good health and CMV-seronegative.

CDR3 loop: CASSGGGRSSYNEQFF. The CDR3, as DNA: TGTGCCAGCAGCGGAGGGGGCCGCAGCTCCTACAATGAGCAGTTCTTC. The chain recombines TRBV27 with TRBJ2-1; maybe TRBD1 (7 bases). The germline gives CDR1 MNHEY, CDR2 SMNVEV (reference sequence). Trimming removed 6 bases from V and 0 bases from J, with 15 bases in between. This CDR3 contains 16 residues.